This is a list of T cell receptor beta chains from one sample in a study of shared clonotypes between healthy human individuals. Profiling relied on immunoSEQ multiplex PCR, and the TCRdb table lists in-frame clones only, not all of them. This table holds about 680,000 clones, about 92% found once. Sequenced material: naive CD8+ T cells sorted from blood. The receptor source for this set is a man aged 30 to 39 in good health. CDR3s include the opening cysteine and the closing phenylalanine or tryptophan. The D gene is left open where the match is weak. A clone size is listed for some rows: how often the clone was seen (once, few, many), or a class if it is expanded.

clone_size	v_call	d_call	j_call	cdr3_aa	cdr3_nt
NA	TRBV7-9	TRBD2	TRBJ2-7	CASSQPGLDDEQYF	TGTGCCAGCAGCCAGCCCGGACTAGACGACGAGCAGTACTTC
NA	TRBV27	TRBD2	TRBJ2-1	CASRLAGDNEQFF	TGTGCCAGCCGATTAGCGGGAGACAATGAGCAGTTCTTC
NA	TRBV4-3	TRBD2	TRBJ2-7	CASSLSGSSYEQYF	TGCGCCAGCAGCCTTAGCGGGAGTTCCTACGAGCAGTACTTC
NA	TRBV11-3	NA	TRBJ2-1	CASSLRGPGLVRNEQFF	TGTGCCAGCAGCTTAAGGGGTCCGGGACTGGTAAGGAATGAGCAGTTCTTC
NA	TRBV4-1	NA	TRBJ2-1	CASSQVSADDYNEQFF	TGCGCCAGCAGCCAAGTTTCAGCGGATGACTACAATGAGCAGTTCTTC
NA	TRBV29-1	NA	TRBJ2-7	CSVEDGEDYEQYF	TGCAGCGTTGAAGATGGGGAGGATTACGAGCAGTACTTC
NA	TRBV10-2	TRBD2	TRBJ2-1	CASSDLAGYNEQFF	TGCGCCAGCAGTGATCTAGCGGGGTACAATGAGCAGTTCTTC
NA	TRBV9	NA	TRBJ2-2	CASSDSLSGATTGELFF	TGTGCCAGCAGTGATTCTCTCTCGGGAGCGACCACCGGGGAGCTGTTTTTT
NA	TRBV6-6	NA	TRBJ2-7	CASSDYEQYF	TGTGCCAGCAGCGATTACGAGCAGTACTTC
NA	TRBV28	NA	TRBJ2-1	CASSGSSYNEQFF	TGTGCCAGCAGCGGGAGTTCCTACAATGAGCAGTTCTTC
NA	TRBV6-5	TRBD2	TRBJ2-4	CASSLTSGKNIQYF	TGTGCCAGCAGCTTAACTAGCGGCAAAAACATTCAGTACTTC
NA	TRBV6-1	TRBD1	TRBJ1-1	CASSYRGANTEAFF	TGTGCCAGCAGCTACAGGGGGGCCAACACTGAAGCTTTCTTT
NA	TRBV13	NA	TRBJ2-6	CASSFGISGANVLTF	TGTGCCAGCAGCTTTGGAATCTCTGGGGCCAACGTCCTGACTTTC
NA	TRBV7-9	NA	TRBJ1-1	CASSPGGTEAFF	TGTGCCAGCAGCCCCGGTGGAACTGAAGCTTTCTTT
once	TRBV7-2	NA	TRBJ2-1	CASSLGVNNEQFF	TGTGCCAGCAGCCTGGGGGTCAACAATGAGCAGTTCTTC
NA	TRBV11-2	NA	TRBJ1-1	CASSPRPGRNTEAFF	TGTGCCAGCAGCCCCCGGCCAGGGCGGAACACTGAAGCTTTCTTT
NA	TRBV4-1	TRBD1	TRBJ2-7	CASSQEGTVIEQYF	TGCGCCAGCAGCCAAGAAGGGACAGTAATCGAGCAGTACTTC
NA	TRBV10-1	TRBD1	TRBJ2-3	CASSDPGWDRGTDTQYF	TGCGCCAGCAGTGACCCCGGATGGGACAGGGGCACAGATACGCAGTATTTT
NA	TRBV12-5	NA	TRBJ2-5	CASGLGDETQYF	TGTGCTAGTGGTTTGGGAGACGAGACCCAGTACTTC
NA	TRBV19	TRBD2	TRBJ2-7	CASSPGLAGVREQYF	TGTGCCAGTTCCCCCGGACTAGCGGGAGTTCGCGAGCAGTACTTC
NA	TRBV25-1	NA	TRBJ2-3	CASSDPKTEFSSTDTQYF	TGTGCCAGCAGTGACCCCAAGACAGAATTTTCTAGCACAGATACGCAGTATTTT
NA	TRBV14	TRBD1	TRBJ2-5	CASSSAHRGRIETQYF	TGTGCCAGCAGCTCAGCACACAGGGGCCGGATAGAGACCCAGTACTTC
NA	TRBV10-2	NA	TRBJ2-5	CASSEWKRSDQETQYF	TGCGCCAGCAGTGAGTGGAAGCGGAGCGATCAAGAGACCCAGTACTTC
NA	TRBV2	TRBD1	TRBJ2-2	CASSVREGASIRELFF	TGTGCCAGCAGTGTGAGAGAGGGGGCCTCGATAAGGGAGCTGTTTTTT
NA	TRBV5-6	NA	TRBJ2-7	CASNTPPGSYEQYF	TGTGCCAGCAACACACCTCCGGGATCCTACGAGCAGTACTTC
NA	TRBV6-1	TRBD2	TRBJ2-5	CASSNSGGFETQYF	TGTGCCAGCAGTAACTCGGGGGGGTTTGAGACCCAGTACTTC
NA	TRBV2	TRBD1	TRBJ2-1	CAGSRTTGDEQFF	TGTGCCGGGTCTCGAACGACAGGGGACGAGCAGTTCTTC
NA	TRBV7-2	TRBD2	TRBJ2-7	CASSLRSGLTSGPSYEQYF	TGTGCCAGCAGCTTACGGTCGGGGCTGACTAGCGGCCCCTCCTACGAGCAGTACTTC
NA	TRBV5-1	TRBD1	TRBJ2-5	CASSANRGQETQYF	TGCGCCAGCAGCGCCAACAGGGGTCAAGAGACCCAGTACTTC
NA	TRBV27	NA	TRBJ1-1	CASSSGQVNTEAFF	TGTGCCAGCAGTTCCGGACAAGTGAACACTGAAGCTTTCTTT
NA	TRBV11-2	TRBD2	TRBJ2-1	CASSSRLAGINEQFF	TGTGCCAGCAGCAGCCGACTAGCGGGAATCAATGAGCAGTTCTTC
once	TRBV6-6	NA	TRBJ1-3	CASSYEVSGNTIYF	TGTGCCAGCAGTTACGAGGTGTCTGGAAACACCATATATTTT
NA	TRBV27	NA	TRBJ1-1	CASSPEQGTNTEAFF	TGTGCCAGCAGTCCGGAACAGGGAACGAACACTGAAGCTTTCTTT
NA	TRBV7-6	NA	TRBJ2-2	CASSFMGAGELFF	TGTGCCAGCAGCTTCATGGGGGCCGGGGAGCTGTTTTTT
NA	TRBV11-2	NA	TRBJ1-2	CASSLEQAVDYGYTF	TGTGCCAGCAGCTTAGAGCAGGCCGTGGACTATGGCTACACCTTC
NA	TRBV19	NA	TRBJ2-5	CASNNPEETQYF	TGTGCCAGTAATAACCCAGAAGAGACCCAGTACTTC
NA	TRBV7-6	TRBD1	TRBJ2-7	CASSSFPGQSYEQYF	TGTGCCAGCAGCTCATTCCCGGGACAGAGCTACGAGCAGTACTTC